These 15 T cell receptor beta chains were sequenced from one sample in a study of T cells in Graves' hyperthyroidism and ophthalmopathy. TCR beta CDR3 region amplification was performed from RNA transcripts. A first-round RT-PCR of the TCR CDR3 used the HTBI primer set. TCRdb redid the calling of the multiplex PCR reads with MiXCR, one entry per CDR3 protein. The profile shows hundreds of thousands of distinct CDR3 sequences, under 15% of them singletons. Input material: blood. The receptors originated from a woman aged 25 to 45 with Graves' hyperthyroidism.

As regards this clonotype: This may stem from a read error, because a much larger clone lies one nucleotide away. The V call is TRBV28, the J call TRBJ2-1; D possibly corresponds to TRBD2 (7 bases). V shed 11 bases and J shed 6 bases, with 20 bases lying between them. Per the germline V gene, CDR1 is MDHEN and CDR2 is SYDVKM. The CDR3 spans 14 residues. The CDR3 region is CAGGIKGGGNEQFF. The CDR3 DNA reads TGTGCCGGCGGGATAAAGGGGGGGGGCAATGAGCAGTTCTTC.

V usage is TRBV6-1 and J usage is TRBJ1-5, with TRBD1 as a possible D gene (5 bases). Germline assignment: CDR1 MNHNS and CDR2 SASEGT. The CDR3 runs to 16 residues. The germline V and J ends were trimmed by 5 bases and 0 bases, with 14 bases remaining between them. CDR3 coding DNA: TGTGCCAGCAGTCCCCGGGACTCCGGTAGCAATCAGCCCCAGCATTTT. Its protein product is CASSPRDSGSNQPQHF.

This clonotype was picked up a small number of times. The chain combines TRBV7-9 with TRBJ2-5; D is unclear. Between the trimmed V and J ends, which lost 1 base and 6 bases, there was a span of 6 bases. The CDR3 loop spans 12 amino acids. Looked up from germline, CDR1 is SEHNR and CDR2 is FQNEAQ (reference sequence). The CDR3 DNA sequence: TGTGCCAGCAGCTTAGGGTCGAAGACCCAGTACTTC. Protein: CASSLGSKTQYF.

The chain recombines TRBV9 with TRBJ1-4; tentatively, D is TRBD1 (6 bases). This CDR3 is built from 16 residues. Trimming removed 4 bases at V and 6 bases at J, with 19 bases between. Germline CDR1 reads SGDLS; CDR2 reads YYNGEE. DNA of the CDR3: TGTGCCAGCAGCTTGGGACACGGGTACAAGGATGAAAAACTGTTTTTT. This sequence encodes CASSLGHGYKDEKLFF.

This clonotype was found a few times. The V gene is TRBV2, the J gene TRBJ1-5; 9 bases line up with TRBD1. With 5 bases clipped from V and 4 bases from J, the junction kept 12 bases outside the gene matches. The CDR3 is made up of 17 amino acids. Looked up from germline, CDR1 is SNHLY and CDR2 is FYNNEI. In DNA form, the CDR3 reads TGTGCCAGCAGTACCAGACCATCGGGACAGGGAAATCAGCCCCAGCATTTT. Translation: CASSTRPSGQGNQPQHF.

CDR3 residues: CASSQPFDRTSYNSPLHF. In DNA form, the CDR3 reads TGTGCCAGCAGCCAGCCTTTCGACCGCACCTCATATAATTCACCCCTCCACTTT. The chain joins TRBV7-2 to TRBJ1-6; D uncertain. This CDR3 spans 18 amino acids. CDR1 SGHTA and CDR2 FQGNSA come from the germline V gene. Trimming stripped 5 bases from V and 4 bases from J, with 21 bases between.

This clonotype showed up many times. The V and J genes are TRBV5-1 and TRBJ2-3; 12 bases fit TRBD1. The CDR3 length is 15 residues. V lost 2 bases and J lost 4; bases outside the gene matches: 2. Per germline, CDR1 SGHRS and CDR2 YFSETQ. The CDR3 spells CASSFGTGGPDTQYF. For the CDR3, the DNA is TGCGCCAGCAGCTTTGGGACAGGGGGCCCAGATACGCAGTATTTT.

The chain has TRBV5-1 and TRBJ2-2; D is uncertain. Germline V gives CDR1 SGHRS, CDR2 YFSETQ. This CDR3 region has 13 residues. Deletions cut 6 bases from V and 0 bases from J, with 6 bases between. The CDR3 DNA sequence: TGCGCCAGCAATCAGGCGAACACCGGGGAGCTGTTTTTT. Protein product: CASNQANTGELFF.

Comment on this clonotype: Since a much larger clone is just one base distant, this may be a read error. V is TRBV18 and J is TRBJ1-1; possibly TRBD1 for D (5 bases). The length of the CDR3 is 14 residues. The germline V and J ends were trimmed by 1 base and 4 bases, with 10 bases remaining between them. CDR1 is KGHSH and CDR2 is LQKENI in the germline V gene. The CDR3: CASSPQGKSTEAFF. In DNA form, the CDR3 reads TGTGCCAGCTCACCACAGGGGAAGAGCACTGAAGCTTTCTTT.

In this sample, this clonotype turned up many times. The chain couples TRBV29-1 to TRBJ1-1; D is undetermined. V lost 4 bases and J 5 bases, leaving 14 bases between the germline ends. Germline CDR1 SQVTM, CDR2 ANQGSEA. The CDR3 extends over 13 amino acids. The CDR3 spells CSVVPHSGTEAFF. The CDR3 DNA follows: TGCAGCGTTGTACCCCATAGTGGAACTGAAGCTTTCTTT.

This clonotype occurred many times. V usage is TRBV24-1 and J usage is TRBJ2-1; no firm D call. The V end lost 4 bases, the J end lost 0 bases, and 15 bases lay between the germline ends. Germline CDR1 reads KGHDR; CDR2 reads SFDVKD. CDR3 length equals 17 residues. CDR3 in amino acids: CATSEDRSRSSYNEQFF. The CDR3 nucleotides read TGTGCCACCAGTGAGGATAGAAGCCGCAGCTCCTACAATGAGCAGTTCTTC.

CDR3 amino acids: CSATFRGPYEQFF. The CDR3 bases are TGCAGTGCTACTTTTCGGGGGCCCTACGAGCAGTTCTTC. The V call is TRBV20-1, the J call TRBJ2-7, with D possibly called TRBD1 or TRBD2 (6 bases each). With the DNA end fitting TRBJ2-1 better, the J assignment may be wrong. There are 13 residues in the CDR3. The germline gives CDR1 DFQATT, CDR2 SNEGSKA (reference sequence).

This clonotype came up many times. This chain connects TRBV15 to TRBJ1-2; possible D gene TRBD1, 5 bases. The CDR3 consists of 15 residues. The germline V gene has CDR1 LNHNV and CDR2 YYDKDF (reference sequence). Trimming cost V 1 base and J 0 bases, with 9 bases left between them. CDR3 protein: CATSRVQASNYGYTF. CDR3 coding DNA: TGTGCCACCAGCAGAGTACAGGCGTCTAACTATGGCTACACCTTC. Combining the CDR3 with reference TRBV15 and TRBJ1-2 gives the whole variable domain DAMVIQNPRYQVTQFGKPVTLSCSQTLNHNVMYWYQQKSSQAPKLLFHYYDKDFNNEADTPDNFQSRRPNTSFCFLDIRSPGLGDTAMYLCATSRVQASNYGYTFGSGTRLTVV.

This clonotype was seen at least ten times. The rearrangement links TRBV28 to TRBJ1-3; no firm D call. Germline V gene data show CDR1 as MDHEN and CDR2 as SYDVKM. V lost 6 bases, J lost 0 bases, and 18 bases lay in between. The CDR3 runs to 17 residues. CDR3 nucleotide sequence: TGTGCCAGCAGCACGGGCGGCAGGTCGAGCTCTGGAAACACCATATATTTT. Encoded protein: CASSTGGRSSSGNTIYF.

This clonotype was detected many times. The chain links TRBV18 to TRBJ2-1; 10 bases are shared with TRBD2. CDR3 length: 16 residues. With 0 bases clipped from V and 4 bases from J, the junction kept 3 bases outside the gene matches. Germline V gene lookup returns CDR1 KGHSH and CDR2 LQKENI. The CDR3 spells CASSPPSGRIYNEQFF. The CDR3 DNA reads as TGTGCCAGCTCACCACCTAGCGGGAGGATTTACAATGAGCAGTTCTTC.